One T cell receptor beta chain is described in this entry. Whenever a sample was processed, at least 6 million PBMCs were isolated. A sample-barcoded 5' primer and a J-beta primer mix were used in a second PCR of about 7 to 11 cycles. TCRdb used MiXCR to reprocess the 5' RACE reads, holding one entry per CDR3 protein. The repertoire holds 500,000 to 700,000 distinct CDR3 sequences, with 25% to 30% as singletons. Germline CDR1 reads MNHEY; CDR2 reads SMNVEV (reference sequence). The junction had 12 bases not matched to a gene; V was cut back by 6 bases and J by 9 bases. The CDR3 length is 15 residues. This sample was taken from a study of blood T cells in healthy people across ages.

The chain has TRBV27 and TRBJ1-5, with 9 bases aligning to TRBD1. The specimen was blood. The source of this sequence is a woman of 80 years or more in good health. This CDR3 reads CASSADRGRSSPQHF. CDR3 DNA: TGTGCCAGCAGCGCGGACAGGGGACGCAGTTCGCCCCAGCATTTT.